This T cell receptor beta chain was identified in a study of blood T cell repertoires in COVID-19. Per the original data handling: Reference gene primer amplification gave estimated nucleated cell counts. The data were produced by immunoSEQ multiplex PCR, yet TCRdb's version contains in-frame clones alone and is incomplete. That table supplies the V and J calls and clone size; D and trimming were determined from the DNA. Of some 360,000 clones listed, around 90% are singletons. The receptor comes from a woman aged 55-70 years with COVID-19, enrolled during active disease. The sequenced sample was peripheral blood.

CDR3 residues: CASSVGRGWNTEAFF. The CDR3 region has the DNA TGTGCCAGCAGCGTAGGTCGGGGGTGGAACACTGAAGCTTTCTTT. The chain uses TRBV9 and TRBJ1-1, with D possibly TRBD1 on 5 matching bases. Trimming cost V 0 bases and J 1 base, with 10 bases left between them. CDR1 and CDR2 (germline): SGDLS, YYNGEE. CDR3 length: 15 amino acids.